The clone carrying this T cell receptor beta chain was seen ten or more times. Antigen unknown. The germline gives CDR1 SGHTA, CDR2 FQGNSA. Trimming removed 5 bases from V and 0 bases from J, with 8 bases in between. This CDR3 region has 15 residues. Each CDR3 protein is one row after TCRdb ran MiXCR on the reads. This table holds fewer than 550,000 distinct CDR3 sequences, around 10% found once. The source of the sample is a study of T cell repertoires in cytomegalovirus infection. For the study at large: A matching HLA type, together with CMV infection, was signaled by public TCR beta signatures. Whole-study findings and limits: The ex vivo response showed dominance by HLA-C-restricted CMV-specific TCR beta clonotypes.

Sequenced input: PBMCs. This clonotype originated in a human donor in good health (CMV status not recorded). Some clones in this sample may be carry-over from other donors' samples. The chain joins TRBV7-2 to TRBJ2-6, with D uncertain. CDR3 in DNA: TGTGCCAGCAGCCCCGTCCACTCTGGGGCCAACGTCCTGACTTTC. Its protein is CASSPVHSGANVLTF.